This T cell receptor beta chain appears in the sequencing data of a study of technical replicates of blood from several donors (dated by TCRdb to the late 2010s). Inclusive of the bounding cysteine and phenylalanine, the CDR3 is 16 residues long. The read is trimmed to its CDR3 DNA, 48 bases read in frame from base 1. V is clipped by 7 bases and J by 6 bases, and the sequence between their germline boundaries is 21 bases long. CDR1 and CDR2, looked up from the germline V gene (reference sequence), are MNHEY and SMNVEV. Concerning this clone: Its antigen is unknown. Base qualities are missing; no much larger clone stands one base away.

Library preparation employed the immunoSEQ multiplex PCR assay. What TCRdb holds here is the immuneACCESS table cut down to in-frame rearrangements. Part of the clones is not present; checked against another copy, under half of the missing clones reflect an unresolved V gene, and the others are unexplained. Present in this sample are under 110,000 clones, 96% of which were seen just once. Clones ranked in the top ten supply over 0.2% of the sample. What was sequenced was T cells isolated from PBMCs. The rearranged segments are TRBV27 and TRBJ2-2; the D gene is possibly TRBD2, with 5 bases matching. The receptor's source is a human donor in good health. The DNA reads TGTGCCAGCACCCCTCGGGGTGGAGTGGGGTCCGGGGAGCTGTTTTTT. It translates to CASTPRGGVGSGELFF.